At least ten counts were recorded for the clone carrying this TCR beta chain. Antigen specificity is unknown. CDR3-region Arm-PCR and iRepertoire HTBI primers produced the TCR beta libraries. Via MiXCR, TCRdb re-called the multiplex PCR reads, giving one row per CDR3 protein. The sample has 400,000 to 500,000 distinct CDR3 sequences; 13% to 15% are singletons. Regarding time point: newly diagnosed GD, antithyroid drugs for less than 3 months. RNA from PBMCs was the source of the TCR library. The data stem from a study of regulatory T cells in long-lasting Graves disease. CDR3 length equals 13 residues. CDR1 and CDR2 (germline): KGHDR, SFDVKD. The V gene end was trimmed by 9 bases and the J gene end by 1 base; junction bases not matched to a gene: 3. Study-level findings and limits: Lower TCR diversity was seen in persistent Graves' patients than in newly diagnosed ones.

The same data also went into a second study, on T cells in Graves' hyperthyroidism and ophthalmopathy.

This receptor was taken from a woman aged 50 to 60 with Graves disease. The sequencing here drew on peripheral blood mononuclear cells (PBMCs), taken at new diagnosis, from a patient treated with antithyroid drugs. The V call is TRBV24-1, the J call TRBJ2-7, with 9 bases aligning to TRBD1. The CDR3 DNA reads TGTGCCACCTCCGGGACAGGGTCCTACGAGCAGTACTTC. As protein: CATSGTGSYEQYF.